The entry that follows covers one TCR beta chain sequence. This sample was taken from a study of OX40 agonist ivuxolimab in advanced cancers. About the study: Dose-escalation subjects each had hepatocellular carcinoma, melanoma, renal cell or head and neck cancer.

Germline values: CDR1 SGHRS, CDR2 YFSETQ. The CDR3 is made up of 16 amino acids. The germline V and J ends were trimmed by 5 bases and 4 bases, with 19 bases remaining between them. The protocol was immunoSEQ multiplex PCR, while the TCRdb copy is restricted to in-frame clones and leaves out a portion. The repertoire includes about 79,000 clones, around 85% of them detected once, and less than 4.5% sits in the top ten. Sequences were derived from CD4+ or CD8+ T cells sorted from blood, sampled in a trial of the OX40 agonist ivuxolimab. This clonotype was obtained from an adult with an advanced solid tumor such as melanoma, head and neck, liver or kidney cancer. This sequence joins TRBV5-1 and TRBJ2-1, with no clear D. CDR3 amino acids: CASRGIAGEDYNEQFF. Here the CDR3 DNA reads TGCGCCAGCAGGGGGATTGCAGGTGAGGATTACAATGAGCAGTTCTTC.